This is a list of T cell receptor beta chains from one sample in a study of blood T cell repertoires in COVID-19. The repertoire was sequenced with immunoSEQ multiplex PCR; TCRdb's copy has only in-frame clones and lacks some. The data show 97,000 or so clones, with 90% seen just once and about 5.2% held by the top ten. The sample comprised peripheral blood. These receptors were obtained from a man in his fifties with acute or convalescent COVID-19. Both conserved end residues are part of each CDR3. D genes are given only for firm matches.

V	J	D	CDR3
TRBV11-3	TRBJ2-7	-	CASSQTDYEQYF
TRBV5-1	TRBJ2-7	TRBD2	CASSLEGTSLYEQYF
TRBV3-1/TRBV3-2	TRBJ2-1	TRBD2	CASSMGLVGEQFF
TRBV18	TRBJ1-2	TRBD1	CASSSQGIGYGYTF
TRBV5-1	TRBJ2-5	-	CASSLGYGEGETQYF
TRBV11-2	TRBJ2-5	TRBD2	CASSLELVGGGKETQYF
TRBV19	TRBJ2-5	-	CASSMNAATAQETQYF
TRBV21-1	TRBJ2-4	-	CASSAGRAKNIQYF
TRBV9	TRBJ1-2	TRBD1	CASSVIPGGGNYGYTF
TRBV19	TRBJ2-3	TRBD2	CASSIGSGARTDTQYF
TRBV10-3	TRBJ2-1	TRBD2	CAISPGTSGPNEQFF
TRBV24-1	TRBJ2-5	TRBD1	CATSDPKGAGETQYF
TRBV18	TRBJ2-1	TRBD2	CASSRGTGTSGVSSYNEQFF
TRBV7-2	TRBJ1-2	-	CASSLVRDTYGYTF
TRBV25-1	TRBJ2-5	TRBD2	CASTLGGTSGMETQYF
TRBV4-1	TRBJ2-7	-	CASSQDFQGSYEQYF
TRBV18	TRBJ2-7	-	CASSPLQGPSRVYEQYF
TRBV19	TRBJ1-5	-	CASSIYGLGQPQHF
TRBV10-3	TRBJ1-3	TRBD1	CAISEYWTTGAGNTIYF
TRBV13	TRBJ2-7	TRBD2	CASRGLAGDLYEQYF
TRBV6-5	TRBJ1-2	-	CASEAENWGIYGYTF
TRBV30	TRBJ1-5	-	CAWGPGNNQPQHF